This T cell receptor (beta chain) derives from a study of spatial heterogeneity in lung cancer. Study-level information: Each unique TCR and UMI combination was seen more than ten times on average in raw reads.

This CDR3 region has 17 residues. Trimming removed 3 bases at V and 0 bases at J, with 15 bases between. In germline, CDR1 is DFQATT, CDR2 SNEGSKA (reference sequence). This sample's time point: sample taken at primary tumor resection. The 70 or so donors had untreated early-stage non-small cell lung cancer. Tumor, nontumor lung or frozen PBMC supplied whole RNA that was sequenced unsorted. Study-level points and caveats: Ubiquitous, expanded tumor-derived TCRs were more frequently observed in blood at resection than at follow-up.

This clonotype was found many times. Its specificity is unknown. TCRdb re-called the 5' RACE reads with MiXCR, one entry per CDR3 protein. Of tens of thousands of distinct CDR3 sequences in the sample, around 15% are singletons; the top ten hold 55% to 70%. Sequences were derived from PBMCs, sampled at surgery. The genes are TRBV20-1 and TRBJ2-6; D not certain. The TCR was taken from a male donor with early-stage non-small cell lung cancer. This CDR3 reads CSASTEQHGSGANVLTF. The CDR3 bases are TGCAGTGCTAGCACCGAACAACACGGCTCTGGGGCCAACGTCCTGACTTTC.